The 26 T cell receptor beta chains reported below all come from one sample, sequenced in a study of low-dose radiotherapy and immunotherapy resistance in tumors. Time point here: after trial treatment. Specified treatment: LDRT plus nivolumab, ipilimumab, low-dose cyclophosphamide and aspirin (RACIN trial). TRAV- and TRBV-specific primers were used for first-strand cDNA, which covered alpha and beta chains. Both a constant-region primer and a V-primer adapter served to amplify TCRs across roughly 20 PCR cycles. TCRdb independently ran MiXCR on the reads; one entry per CDR3 protein. The sample comprises 60,000 or so distinct CDR3 sequences, about a quarter of which are singletons, and approximately 6.4% rests with the top ten. Sequences were derived from PBMCs, sampled after low-dose radiotherapy plus immunotherapy. These receptors originate from a male donor with prostate cancer.

There are many counts of this clonotype. The chain carries TRBV29-1 and TRBJ2-1; D may be TRBD1 or TRBD2 (5 bases each). V was cut by 7 bases and J by 9 bases, with 13 bases left in between. This CDR3 is 11 amino acids long. Germline assignment: CDR1 SQVTM and CDR2 ANQGSEA. The CDR3 DNA sequence: TGCAGCGGAGGGGTGGGCGCTGAGCAGTTCTTC. Protein product: CSGGVGAEQFF.

The table lists this clonotype with many counts. The chain combines TRBV27 with TRBJ1-1; the match to TRBD1 covers 9 bases. Germline values: CDR1 MNHEY, CDR2 SMNVEV (reference sequence). The CDR3 covers 13 residues. V shed 9 bases and J 5 bases; nucleotides not matched to a gene: 7. This chain's CDR3 is CASQQGAFTEAFF. The CDR3 DNA follows: TGTGCCAGTCAACAGGGGGCCTTTACTGAAGCTTTCTTT.

This clonotype was seen many times. One end of the junction does not line up with germline, which may come from a read error. V gene TRBV6-1 combines with J gene TRBJ2-7, with D maybe TRBD2 (6 bases). The length of the CDR3 is 16 residues. Germline-derived CDR1 and CDR2 are MNHNS and SASEGT. CDR3 bases: TGCGCCAGCAGTGACCGCAGTGGGACTGGCCAACGCGAGCAGTACTTC. This encodes CASSDRSGTGQREQYF.

This clonotype was recorded at least ten times. The gene calls are TRBV9 and TRBJ2-5; possible D gene TRBD2, 5 bases. This CDR3 is 14 amino acids long. Trimming took 0 bases from V and 7 from J, leaving 13 bases between them. Germline assignment: CDR1 SGDLS and CDR2 YYNGEE. CDR3 in DNA: TGTGCCAGCAGCGTAGACAGCGGCACTGTGACCCAGTACTTC. As protein: CASSVDSGTVTQYF. The variable domain in full, with the rest retrieved from reference TRBV9 and TRBJ2-5, is DSGVTQTPKHLITATGQRVTLRCSPRSGDLSVYWYQQSLDQGLQFLIQYYNGEERAKGNILERFSAQQFPDLHSELNLSSLELGDSALYFCASSVDSGTVTQYFGPGTRLLVL.

This clonotype showed up many times. The gene calls are TRBV6-5 and TRBJ2-7; 7 bases are a match to TRBD2. This CDR3 is built from 14 residues. Per the germline V gene, CDR1 is MNHEY and CDR2 is SVGAGI. The ends lost 2 bases at V and 2 bases at J; junction bases unmatched: 3. Written as DNA, the CDR3 is TGTGCCAGCAGTTACGCTAGCGGAACCTACGAGCAGTACTTC. It specifies CASSYASGTYEQYF.

This clonotype was recorded at least ten times. The rearrangement links TRBV30 to TRBJ1-6; the D is unclear. The V end was cut by 5 bases, the J end by 6 bases, with 11 bases between. This CDR3 has 13 residues. CDR1 GTSNPN and CDR2 SVGIG come from the germline V gene (reference sequence). CDR3 bases: TGTGCCTGGGCGACGGACCTTAATTCACCCCTCCACTTT. It translates to CAWATDLNSPLHF.

V usage is TRBV28 and J usage is TRBJ2-3; 10 bases align to TRBD2. The V gene end was trimmed by 10 bases and the J gene end by 0 bases; junction bases not matched to a gene: 4. From germline, CDR1 is MDHEN and CDR2 SYDVKM. The CDR3 covers 14 residues. CDR3 bases: TGTGCCATCGGGACTAGCGAGAGCACAGATACGCAGTATTTT. Encoded protein: CAIGTSESTDTQYF.

This clonotype showed up many times. This chain connects TRBV20-1 to TRBJ2-7; D perhaps matches TRBD1 (8 bases). The V gene's germline CDR1 is DFQATT and CDR2 SNEGSKA (reference sequence). The V end was cut by 0 bases, the J end by 4 bases, with 13 bases between. CDR3 length: 14 residues. This CDR3 is CSARDTGGGYEQYF. The CDR3 coding sequence is TGCAGTGCTAGAGATACAGGGGGGGGATACGAGCAGTACTTC.

This clonotype was recorded a few times. J is TRBJ2-1 and V is TRBV24-1; D assignment may be TRBD1 or TRBD2 (8 bases each). The CDR3 spans 15 residues. The germline V and J ends were trimmed by 10 bases and 8 bases, with 23 bases remaining between them. Germline-derived CDR1 and CDR2 are KGHDR and SFDVKD. In DNA, the CDR3 is TGTGCCACAGGGACAGGACAAGGACTAGCCCATGAGCAGTTCTTC. Amino acids: CATGTGQGLAHEQFF.

This clonotype was detected a few times. A much more abundant neighbour one base away suggests this may be a read error. This chain connects TRBV6-2 or TRBV6-3 to TRBJ2-3; D might be TRBD1 (6 bases). The V gene's germline CDR1 is MNHEY and CDR2 SVGEGT. The CDR3 loop spans 16 amino acids. The germline V and J ends were trimmed by 6 bases and 5 bases, with 21 bases remaining between them. CDR3 sequence: CASRRSPGHRIDTQYF. CDR3 DNA sequence: TGTGCCAGCAGACGCTCTCCGGGACACCGGATAGATACGCAGTATTTT.

This clonotype appeared many times. V usage is TRBV9 and J usage is TRBJ2-1, with TRBD2 matching 10 bases. Germline loops: CDR1 SGDLS, CDR2 YYNGEE. The CDR3 length is 16 residues. V lost 1 base, J lost 10 bases, and 11 bases stayed unmatched. In nucleotides, the CDR3 is TGTGCCAGCAGCGTACGCCGACTAGCGGGCCTAGGGGAGCAGTTCTTC. This translates into CASSVRRLAGLGEQFF.

In this sample, this clonotype turned up many times. This chain uses TRBV7-6 with TRBJ2-3; 9 nucleotides agree with TRBD2. This CDR3 region has 16 residues. After removal of 5 bases from V and 0 bases from J, the junction contained 6 bases not matched to a gene. Germline V CDR1 and CDR2: SGHVS, FNYEAQ. Here the CDR3 reads CASSARAGGSTDTQYF. In nucleotides, the CDR3 is TGTGCCAGCAGCGCGAGGGCGGGAGGGAGCACAGATACGCAGTATTTT.

This clonotype was recorded many times. The chain joins TRBV19 to TRBJ2-7; D is possibly TRBD1 (7 bases). The CDR3 is 14 amino acids. Per the germline V gene, CDR1 is LNHDA and CDR2 is SQIVND (reference sequence). Trimming removed 7 bases at V and 7 bases at J, with 20 bases between. The CDR3 DNA is TGTGCCAGTACAGCCGTAGGGGGCGCGGGGGAGCAGTACTTC. Translating it yields CASTAVGGAGEQYF.

This clonotype was detected ten times or more. The chain carries TRBV28 and TRBJ1-2; D gene unclear. The V gene's germline CDR1 is MDHEN and CDR2 SYDVKM. The ends were cut back, 7 bases at V and 7 bases at J, with 19 bases in the middle. The CDR3 has 14 amino acids. CDR3 loop: CASIKTDVLAGYTF. CDR3 nucleotides: TGTGCCAGCATCAAAACGGACGTCCTTGCTGGCTACACCTTC.

This clonotype was detected ten times or more. The V and J genes are TRBV4-2 and TRBJ2-5; unclear D gene. Trimming left V 0 bases short and J 12 bases short, with 17 bases between. This CDR3 spans 14 amino acids. Looked up from germline, CDR1 is LGHNA and CDR2 is YNFKEQ. Here the CDR3 reads CASSQDATKGYEYF. CDR3 in DNA: TGTGCCAGCAGCCAAGACGCCACGAAGGGATATGAGTACTTC.

This clonotype came up many times. The CDR3 bases are TGTGCCAGCAGCCAATTAAACCAGCCCCAGCATTTT. Translating gives CASSQLNQPQHF. The gene calls are TRBV6-6 and TRBJ1-5; D gene uncertain. The CDR3 spans 12 residues. Germline V lookup: CDR1 MNHNY, CDR2 SVGAGI (reference sequence). Trimming took off 6 bases at V and 7 bases at J, with 10 bases between the two ends.

This clonotype was counted ten times or more. CDR3: CASSETAGALYGYTF. The CDR3 DNA is TGTGCCAGCAGTGAAACTGCGGGAGCCCTATATGGCTACACCTTC. The chain joins TRBV6-1 to TRBJ1-2, with no clear D. Trimming left V 2 bases short and J 5 bases short, with 15 bases between. Germline V gene data show CDR1 as MNHNS and CDR2 as SASEGT. There are 15 residues in the CDR3.

This clonotype was detected many times. The chain recombines TRBV20-1 with TRBJ2-3, with D possibly being TRBD1 (5 bases). The CDR3 spans 14 residues. Germline V CDR1 and CDR2: DFQATT, SNEGSKA (reference sequence). Trimming took off 0 bases at V and 4 bases at J, with 11 bases between the two ends. CDR3 bases: TGCAGTGCTAGAGATGGGGCCAGGGCAGATACGCAGTATTTT. This encodes CSARDGARADTQYF.

In this sample, this clonotype turned up many times. The genes are TRBV28 and TRBJ1-6; a possible D gene is TRBD1 (5 bases). V gave up 7 bases and J gave up 10 bases, with 20 bases separating them. The germline V gene encodes CDR1 MDHEN and CDR2 SYDVKM. The CDR3 length is 15 residues. CDR3 sequence: CASIPSGSSGSPLHF. Here the CDR3 DNA reads TGTGCCAGCATCCCTAGTGGGAGTTCAGGGTCACCCCTCCACTTT.

Many counts were recorded for this clonotype. The chain recombines TRBV7-2 with TRBJ1-5, with 9 bases that match TRBD1. J was trimmed by 5 bases and V by 4 bases; bases with no gene match: 3. CDR1 and CDR2 from the germline V gene are SGHTA and FQGNSA. The CDR3 length is 14 residues. The CDR3 spells CASSWGTGHQPQHF. The CDR3 region has the DNA TGTGCCAGCAGCTGGGGGACAGGGCATCAGCCCCAGCATTTT.

This clonotype has a count of ten or more. The rearrangement uses TRBV29-1 and TRBJ1-1; 10 bases match TRBD1. Germline V gene sequence: CDR1 SQVTM, CDR2 ANQGSEA. The CDR3 is 17 residues long. V dropped 4 bases and J dropped 0; count of bases not matched to a gene: 11. The CDR3 sequence is CSVVFGQGGALNTEAFF. As DNA, the CDR3 is TGCAGCGTTGTGTTTGGACAGGGGGGAGCCTTGAACACTGAAGCTTTCTTT.

At least ten counts were recorded for this clonotype. This chain joins TRBV24-1 and TRBJ2-1; the D is unclear. The CDR3 is made up of 13 amino acids. Germline V gene data show CDR1 as KGHDR and CDR2 as SFDVKD. V lost 7 bases, J lost 4 bases, and 10 bases lay in between. This CDR3 is CATSRLPYNEQFF. CDR3 coding DNA: TGTGCCACCAGCCGCTTACCGTACAATGAGCAGTTCTTC.

This clonotype was recorded at least ten times. V and J are TRBV2 and TRBJ1-2, with D hard to call. With 3 bases removed from V and 0 bases from J, the gap between germline ends came to 17 bases. The CDR3 is 17 amino acids. The germline gives CDR1 SNHLY, CDR2 FYNNEI. The chain's CDR3 is CASSEGLASGSNYGYTF. CDR3 coding DNA: TGTGCCAGCAGTGAGGGCCTAGCAAGCGGTTCTAACTATGGCTACACCTTC. The full variable domain, in which reference TRBV2 and TRBJ1-2 provide the parts outside the CDR3, is EPEVTQTPSHQVTQMGQEVILRCVPISNHLYFYWYRQILGQKVEFLVSFYNNEISEKSEIFDDQFSVERPDGSNFTLKIRSTKLEDSAMYFCASSEGLASGSNYGYTFGSGTRLTVV.

This clonotype was found many times. The CDR3: CASSVVAGQYNEQFF. DNA for the CDR3: TGTGCCAGCAGCGTAGTAGCGGGGCAGTACAATGAGCAGTTCTTC. The rearrangement joins TRBV9 to TRBJ2-1; 8 bases map to TRBD2. V shed 0 bases and J 4 bases; nucleotides not matched to a gene: 3. This CDR3 contains 15 residues. CDR1 is SGDLS, CDR2 YYNGEE, per germline.

This clonotype has at least ten counts. J is TRBJ1-3 and V is TRBV30; D not certain. The CDR3 has 14 amino acids. Germline-derived CDR1 and CDR2 are GTSNPN and SVGIG (reference sequence). The V end was cut by 1 base, the J end by 0 bases, with 7 bases between. CDR3 region: CAWSATYSGNTIYF. The CDR3 coding sequence is TGTGCCTGGAGTGCGACATACTCTGGAAACACCATATATTTT.

V is TRBV14 and J is TRBJ2-3, with D perhaps matching TRBD1 (5 bases). The germline V gene has CDR1 SGHDN and CDR2 FVKESK. V lost 2 bases to trimming and J lost 0 bases, with 9 bases between them. This CDR3 is 15 amino acids long. The CDR3 nucleotides read TGTGCCAGCAGCCAAATGGGGCACAGCACAGATACGCAGTATTTT. This translates into CASSQMGHSTDTQYF.